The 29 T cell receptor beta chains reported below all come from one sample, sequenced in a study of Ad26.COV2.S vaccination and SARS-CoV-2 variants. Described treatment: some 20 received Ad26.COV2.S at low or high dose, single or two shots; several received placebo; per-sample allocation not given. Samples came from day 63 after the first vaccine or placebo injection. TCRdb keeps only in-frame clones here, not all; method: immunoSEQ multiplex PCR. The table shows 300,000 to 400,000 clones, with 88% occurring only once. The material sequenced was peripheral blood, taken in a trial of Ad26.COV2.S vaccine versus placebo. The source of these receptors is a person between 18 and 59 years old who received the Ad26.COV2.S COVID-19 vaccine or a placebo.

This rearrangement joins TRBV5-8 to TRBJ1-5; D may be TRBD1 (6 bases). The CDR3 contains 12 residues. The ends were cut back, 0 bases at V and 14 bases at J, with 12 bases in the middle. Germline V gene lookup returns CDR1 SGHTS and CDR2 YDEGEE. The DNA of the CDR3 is TGTGCCAGCAGCTTGGATTGGGGGCTGGAGCATTTT. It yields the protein CASSLDWGLEHF.

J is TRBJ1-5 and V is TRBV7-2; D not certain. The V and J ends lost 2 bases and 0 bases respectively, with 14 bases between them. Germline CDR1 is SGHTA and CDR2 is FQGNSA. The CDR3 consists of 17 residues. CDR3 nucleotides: TGTGCCAGCAGCTTATGGGTAGGGCAACTTAGCAATCAGCCCCAGCATTTT. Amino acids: CASSLWVGQLSNQPQHF.

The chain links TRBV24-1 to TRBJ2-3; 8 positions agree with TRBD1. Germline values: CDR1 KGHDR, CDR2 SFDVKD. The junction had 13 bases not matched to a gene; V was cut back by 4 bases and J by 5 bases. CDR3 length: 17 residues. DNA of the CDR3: TGTGCCACCAGTGACGCAGTAGATGGACAGGGTGAAGATACGCAGTATTTT. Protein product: CATSDAVDGQGEDTQYF.

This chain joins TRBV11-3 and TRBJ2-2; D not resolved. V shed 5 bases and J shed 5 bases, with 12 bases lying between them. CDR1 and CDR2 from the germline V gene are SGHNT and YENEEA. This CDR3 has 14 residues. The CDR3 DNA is TGTGCCAGCAGCAAAGAAAGGGTGACCGGGGAGCTGTTTTTT. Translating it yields CASSKERVTGELFF.

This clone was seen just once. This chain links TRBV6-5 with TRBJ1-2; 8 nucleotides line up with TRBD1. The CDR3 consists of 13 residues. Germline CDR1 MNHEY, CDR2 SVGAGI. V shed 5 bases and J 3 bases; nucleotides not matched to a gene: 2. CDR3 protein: CASSTGGDYGYTF. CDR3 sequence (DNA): TGTGCCAGCAGTACAGGGGGAGACTATGGCTACACCTTC.

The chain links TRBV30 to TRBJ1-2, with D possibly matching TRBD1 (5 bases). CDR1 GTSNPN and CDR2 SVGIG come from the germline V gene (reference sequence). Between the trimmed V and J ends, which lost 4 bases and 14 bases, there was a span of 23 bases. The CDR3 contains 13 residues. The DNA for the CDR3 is TGTGCCTGGAAACCGGGACCCACGTCCGGAGGTACCTTC. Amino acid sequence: CAWKPGPTSGGTF.

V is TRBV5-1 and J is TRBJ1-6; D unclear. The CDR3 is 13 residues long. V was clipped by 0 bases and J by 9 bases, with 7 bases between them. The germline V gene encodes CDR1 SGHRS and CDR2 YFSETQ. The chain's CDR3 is CASSLAGVSPLHF. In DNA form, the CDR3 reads TGCGCCAGCAGCTTGGCCGGGGTTTCACCCCTCCACTTT.

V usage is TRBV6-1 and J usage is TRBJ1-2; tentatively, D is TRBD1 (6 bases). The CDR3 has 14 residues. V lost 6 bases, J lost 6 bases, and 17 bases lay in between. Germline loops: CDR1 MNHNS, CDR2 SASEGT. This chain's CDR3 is CASRPRERGDGYTF. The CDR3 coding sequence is TGTGCCAGCAGACCTAGGGAAAGGGGGGATGGCTACACCTTC.

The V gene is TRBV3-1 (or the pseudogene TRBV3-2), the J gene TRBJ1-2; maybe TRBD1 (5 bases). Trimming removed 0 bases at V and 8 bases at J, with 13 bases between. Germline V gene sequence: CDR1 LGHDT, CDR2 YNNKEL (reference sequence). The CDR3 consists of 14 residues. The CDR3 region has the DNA TGTGCCAGCAGCCAAGAGGGGGACGGGTCGGGCTACACCTTC. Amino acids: CASSQEGDGSGYTF.

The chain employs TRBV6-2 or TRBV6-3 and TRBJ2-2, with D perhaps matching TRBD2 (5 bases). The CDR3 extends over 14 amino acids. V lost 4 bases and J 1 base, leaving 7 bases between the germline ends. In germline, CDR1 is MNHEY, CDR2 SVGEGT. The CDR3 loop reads CASSSGRNTGELFF. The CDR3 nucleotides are TGTGCCAGCAGTTCGGGGAGGAACACCGGGGAGCTGTTTTTT.

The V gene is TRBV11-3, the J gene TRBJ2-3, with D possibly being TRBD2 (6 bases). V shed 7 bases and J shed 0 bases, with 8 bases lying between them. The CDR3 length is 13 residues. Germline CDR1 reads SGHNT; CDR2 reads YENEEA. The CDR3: CASKEGSTDTQYF. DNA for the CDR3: TGTGCCAGCAAGGAGGGGAGCACAGATACGCAGTATTTT.

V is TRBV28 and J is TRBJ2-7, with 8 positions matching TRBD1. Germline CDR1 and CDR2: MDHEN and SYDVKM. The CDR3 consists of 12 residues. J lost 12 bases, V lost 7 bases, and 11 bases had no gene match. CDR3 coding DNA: TGTGCCAGCACCATAACCAGGGACAGGCTGTACTTC. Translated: CASTITRDRLYF.

CDR3 sequence (DNA): TGTGCCAGCACCGATGCCCGCTCCTACAATGAGCAGTTCTTC. Translating gives CASTDARSYNEQFF. The chain couples TRBV11-2 to TRBJ2-1; D is ambiguous. V was trimmed by 7 bases and J by 0 bases, leaving 10 bases between them. The CDR3 is 14 amino acids. Germline values: CDR1 SGHAT, CDR2 FQNNGV.

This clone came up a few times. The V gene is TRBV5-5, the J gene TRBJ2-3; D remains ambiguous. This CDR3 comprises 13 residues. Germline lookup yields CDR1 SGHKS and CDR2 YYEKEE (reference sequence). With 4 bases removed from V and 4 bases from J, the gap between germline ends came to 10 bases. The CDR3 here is CASSLINSDTQYF. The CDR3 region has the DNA TGTGCCAGCAGCCTGATCAACTCAGATACGCAGTATTTT.

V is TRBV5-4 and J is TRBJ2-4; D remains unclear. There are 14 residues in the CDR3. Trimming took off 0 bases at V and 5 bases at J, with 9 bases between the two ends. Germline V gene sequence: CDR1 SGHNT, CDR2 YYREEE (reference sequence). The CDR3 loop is CASSLEYSENIQYF. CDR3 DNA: TGTGCCAGCAGCTTGGAGTACAGCGAAAACATTCAGTACTTC.

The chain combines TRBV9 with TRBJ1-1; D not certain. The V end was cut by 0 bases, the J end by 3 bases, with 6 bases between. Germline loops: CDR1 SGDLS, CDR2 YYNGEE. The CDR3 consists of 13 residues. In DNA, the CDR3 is TGTGCCAGCAGCGTAGAATCCGACACTGAAGCTTTCTTT. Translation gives CASSVESDTEAFF.

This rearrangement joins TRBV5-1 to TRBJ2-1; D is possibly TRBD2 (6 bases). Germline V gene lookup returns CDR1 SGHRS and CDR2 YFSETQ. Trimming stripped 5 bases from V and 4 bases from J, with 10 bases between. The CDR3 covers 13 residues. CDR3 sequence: CASRRDEYNEQFF. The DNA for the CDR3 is TGCGCCAGCAGGCGGGACGAATACAATGAGCAGTTCTTC.

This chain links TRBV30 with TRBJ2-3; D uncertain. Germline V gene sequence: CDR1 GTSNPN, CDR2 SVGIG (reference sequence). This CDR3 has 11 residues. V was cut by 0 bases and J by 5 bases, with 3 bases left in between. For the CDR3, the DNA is TGTGCCTGGAGTGTAAGAGATACGCAGTATTTT. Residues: CAWSVRDTQYF.

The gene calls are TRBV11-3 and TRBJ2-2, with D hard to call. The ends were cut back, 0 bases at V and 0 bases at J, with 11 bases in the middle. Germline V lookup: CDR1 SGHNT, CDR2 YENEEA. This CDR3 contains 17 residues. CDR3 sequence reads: CASSLDGFRSNTGELFF. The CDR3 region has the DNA TGTGCCAGCAGCTTAGATGGTTTTAGGTCGAACACCGGGGAGCTGTTTTTT.

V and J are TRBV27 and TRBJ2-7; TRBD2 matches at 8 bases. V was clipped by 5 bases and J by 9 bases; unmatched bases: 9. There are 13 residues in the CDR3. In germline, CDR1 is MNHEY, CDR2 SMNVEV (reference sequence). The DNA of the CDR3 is TGTGCCAGCAGTCCCCCTTTAGCGGGACCGCAGTACTTC. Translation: CASSPPLAGPQYF.

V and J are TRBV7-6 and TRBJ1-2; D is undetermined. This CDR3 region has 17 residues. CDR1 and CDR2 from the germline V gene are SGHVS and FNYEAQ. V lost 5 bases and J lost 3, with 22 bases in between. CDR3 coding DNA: TGTGCCAGCAGCCCTACGCGGGAGAGAATGGCCGACTATGGCTACACCTTC. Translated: CASSPTRERMADYGYTF.

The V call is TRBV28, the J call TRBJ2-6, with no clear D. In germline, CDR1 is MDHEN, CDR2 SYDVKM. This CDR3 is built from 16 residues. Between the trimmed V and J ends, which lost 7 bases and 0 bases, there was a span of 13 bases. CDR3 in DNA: TGTGCCAGCAATAGAGTGAGAGCCTCTGGGGCCAACGTCCTGACTTTC. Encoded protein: CASNRVRASGANVLTF.

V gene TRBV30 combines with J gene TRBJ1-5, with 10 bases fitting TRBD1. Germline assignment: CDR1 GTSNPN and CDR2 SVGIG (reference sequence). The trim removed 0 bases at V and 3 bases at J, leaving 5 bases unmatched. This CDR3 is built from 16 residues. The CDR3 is CAWSVRQGADNQPQHF. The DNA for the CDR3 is TGTGCCTGGAGTGTCCGACAGGGGGCGGACAATCAGCCCCAGCATTTT.

This CDR3 reads CASSQEGGVDTQYF. CDR3 DNA: TGCGCCAGCAGCCAAGAAGGAGGGGTAGATACGCAGTATTTT. This sequence joins TRBV4-1 and TRBJ2-3, with a possible D match to TRBD2 (6 bases). This CDR3 contains 14 residues. Between the trimmed V and J ends, which lost 0 bases and 5 bases, there was a span of 9 bases. CDR1 and CDR2 from the germline V gene are MGHRA and YSYEKL.

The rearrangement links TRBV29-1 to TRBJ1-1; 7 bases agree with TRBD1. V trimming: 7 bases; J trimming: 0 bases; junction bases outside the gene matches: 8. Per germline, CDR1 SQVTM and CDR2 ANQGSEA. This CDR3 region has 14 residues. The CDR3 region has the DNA TGCAGCGCCTCACCGGGACAGATGAACACTGAAGCTTTCTTT. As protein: CSASPGQMNTEAFF. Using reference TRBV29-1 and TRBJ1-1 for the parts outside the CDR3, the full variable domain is SAVISQKPSRDICQRGTSLTIQCQVDSQVTMMFWYRQQPGQSLTLIATANQGSEATYESGFVIDKFPISRPNLTFSTLTVSNMSPEDSSIYLCSASPGQMNTEAFFGQGTRLTVV.

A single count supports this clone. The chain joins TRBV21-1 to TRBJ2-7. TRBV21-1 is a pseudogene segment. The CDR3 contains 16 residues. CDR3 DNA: TGTGCCAGCAGCAAAGGGGACCTAGCTGGGGCCTACGAGCAGTACTTC. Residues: CASSKGDLAGAYEQYF.

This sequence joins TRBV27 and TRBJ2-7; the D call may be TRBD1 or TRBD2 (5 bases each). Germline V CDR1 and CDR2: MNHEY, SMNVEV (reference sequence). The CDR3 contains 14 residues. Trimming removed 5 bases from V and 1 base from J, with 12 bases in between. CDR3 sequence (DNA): TGTGCCAGCAGTAGAACGGGACCGTCCTACGAGCAGTACTTC. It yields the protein CASSRTGPSYEQYF.

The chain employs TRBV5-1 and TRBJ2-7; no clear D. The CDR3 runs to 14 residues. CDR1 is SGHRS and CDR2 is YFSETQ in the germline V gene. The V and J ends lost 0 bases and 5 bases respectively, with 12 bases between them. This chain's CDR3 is CASSLAGRAHEQYF. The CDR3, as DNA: TGCGCCAGCAGCTTGGCCGGTAGGGCCCACGAGCAGTACTTC.

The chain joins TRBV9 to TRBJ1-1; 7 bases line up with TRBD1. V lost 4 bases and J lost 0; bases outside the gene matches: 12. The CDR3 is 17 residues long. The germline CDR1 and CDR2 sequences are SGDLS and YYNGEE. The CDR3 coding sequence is TGTGCCAGCAGCCGAAGGGGGCGCGAAGCGGTGAACACTGAAGCTTTCTTT. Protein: CASSRRGREAVNTEAFF.